This T cell receptor (beta chain) was sequenced during a study of T cells expressing NK-cell markers. Looking at the study overall: The authors sequenced eight donors, of whom seven were HCMV-seropositive and one was seronegative.

The V gene's germline CDR1 is LGHNT and CDR2 FRNRAP. This CDR3 spans 15 amino acids. Study findings and constraints: The HCMV specificity of the expanded NKG2C+ T cell clones stayed unresolved. Among CD8+ T cells from over 5 donors, dominant NKG2C+ clonotypes accounted for roughly 1.0-7.0%.

Concerning this clonotype: Its antigen is unknown.

5'RACE template switching with UMIs generated TCR beta cDNA. TCRdb reprocessed the 5' RACE reads and reports one entry per CDR3 protein, with no DNA. The listing contains around 550,000 distinct CDR3 sequences. The chain uses TRBV12-5 and TRBJ1-3. Sequences were obtained from blood T cells: a sorted CD56 or NKG2C T cell subset, CD4+ or CD8+ T cells, or bulk PBMC T cells (not recorded which). The sequence was obtained from a man aged 18 to 29 in good health. The CDR3 sequence is CASGLGVFSGNTIYF.